One sample yielded the 13 T cell receptor beta chains listed below, sequenced in a study of cytomegalovirus exposure and HLA in healthy donors. Researchers ran the PCR with 60 Vbeta and 13 Jbeta primers. The repertoire was sequenced with immunoSEQ multiplex PCR; TCRdb's copy has only in-frame clones and lacks some. The sample carries approximately 190,000 clones, roughly 85% recorded once. Sequencing was performed on PBMCs. The receptor set was obtained from a woman between 18 and 29 years old in good health and CMV-seronegative.

V gene TRBV18 combines with J gene TRBJ1-1, with TRBD1 matching 8 bases. J was trimmed by 4 bases and V by 3 bases; bases with no gene match: 4. The CDR3 is 14 residues long. The germline gives CDR1 KGHSH, CDR2 LQKENI. The CDR3 loop is CASSPDRAGTEAFF. Written as DNA, the CDR3 is TGTGCCAGCTCACCGGACAGGGCTGGCACTGAAGCTTTCTTT.

There are a few counts of this clone. The genes are TRBV4-2 and TRBJ1-2; D remains unclear. This CDR3 is 11 amino acids long. The V gene's germline CDR1 is LGHNA and CDR2 YNFKEQ. The V and J ends lost 6 bases and 6 bases respectively, with 8 bases between them. The CDR3 bases are TGTGCCAGCAGAACCCTAGATGGCTACACCTTC. Protein product: CASRTLDGYTF.

Only a few counts were recorded for this clone. The V call is TRBV11-2, the J call TRBJ2-5, with 9 positions matching TRBD2. V shed 3 bases, J shed 5 bases, and the junction held 13 bases outside the gene matches. The CDR3 is 17 amino acids. The germline V gene has CDR1 SGHAT and CDR2 FQNNGV. The DNA for the CDR3 is TGTGCCAGCAGCTTTTCTTCCGGTAGCGGGAGTAAGGAGACCCAGTACTTC. Protein: CASSFSSGSGSKETQYF.

This clone turned up a few times. This rearrangement joins TRBV6-5 to TRBJ1-2, with a possible D match to TRBD1 (6 bases). V was pared by 7 bases and J by 3 bases, with 18 bases between. The CDR3 consists of 15 residues. Germline V lookup: CDR1 MNHEY, CDR2 SVGAGI. In DNA form, the CDR3 reads TGTGCCAGCACCTACCGGGACACCGGATACTATGGCTACACCTTC. This encodes CASTYRDTGYYGYTF.

J is TRBJ2-1 and V is TRBV7-2; 8 nucleotides line up with TRBD2. Trimming took 1 base from V and 8 from J; bases not matched to a gene: 10. CDR1 is SGHTA, CDR2 FQGNSA, per germline. The CDR3 runs to 16 residues. CDR3 residues: CASSLVAGGGSHEQFF. The CDR3 DNA follows: TGTGCCAGCAGCTTAGTGGCGGGAGGAGGTTCCCATGAGCAGTTCTTC.

This clone was picked up a small number of times. J is TRBJ2-3 and V is TRBV10-1; D not resolved. Per the germline V gene, CDR1 is WNHNN and CDR2 is SYGVQD (reference sequence). The CDR3 loop spans 14 amino acids. Deletions cut 0 bases from V and 1 base from J, with 5 bases between. The CDR3 loop is CASSESPGTDTQYF. In DNA, the CDR3 is TGCGCCAGCAGTGAGTCCCCCGGCACAGATACGCAGTATTTT.

The V call is TRBV4-3, the J call TRBJ1-1; 11 bases are a match to TRBD1. CDR1 LGHNA and CDR2 YSLEER come from the germline V gene. CDR3 length: 16 residues. The V and J ends lost 4 bases and 0 bases, in that order; junction bases with no gene match: 4. The CDR3 protein is CASSPRDRGMNTEAFF. The CDR3 DNA sequence: TGCGCCAGCAGCCCGCGGGACAGGGGGATGAACACTGAAGCTTTCTTT.

In its sample, this clone was seen a few times. The rearrangement links TRBV5-1 to TRBJ2-2, with TRBD1 as a possible D gene (6 bases). CDR3 length equals 15 residues. CDR1 is SGHRS and CDR2 is YFSETQ in the germline V gene. V was pared by 4 bases and J by 5 bases, with 15 bases between. The CDR3 sequence is CASSLQGFVTGELFF. For the CDR3, the DNA is TGCGCCAGCAGCCTACAGGGCTTCGTAACCGGGGAGCTGTTTTTT.

This rearrangement joins TRBV4-3 to TRBJ2-7; the D gene is possibly TRBD2 (6 bases). The CDR3 runs 15 residues. Germline loops: CDR1 LGHNA, CDR2 YSLEER. V lost 0 bases and J 6 bases, leaving 15 bases between the germline ends. This chain's CDR3 is CASSQDARDFTEQYF. The CDR3 DNA reads TGCGCCAGCAGCCAAGATGCCAGGGACTTCACCGAGCAGTACTTC.

The count of this clone is one. The chain uses TRBV7-2 and TRBJ2-7; 9 bases are a match to TRBD1. Germline lookup yields CDR1 SGHTA and CDR2 FQGNSA. The CDR3 contains 15 residues. J gave up 3 bases and V 5 bases, and 8 bases lay outside the gene matches. CDR3 loop: CASSNRGTGYYEQYF. The CDR3 nucleotides are TGTGCCAGCAGCAACAGGGGGACAGGGTACTACGAGCAGTACTTC.

The genes are TRBV7-9 and TRBJ2-3, with D uncertain. Germline loops: CDR1 SEHNR, CDR2 FQNEAQ (reference sequence). With 1 base removed from V and 4 bases from J, the gap between germline ends came to 6 bases. The CDR3 totals 13 residues. In DNA form, the CDR3 reads TGTGCCAGCAGCTTAGAGCGAGCAGATACGCAGTATTTT. It encodes CASSLERADTQYF.

The gene calls are TRBV7-2 and TRBJ2-7, with 7 bases that match TRBD2. V lost 2 bases, J lost 4 bases, and 8 bases stayed unmatched. Germline CDR1 is SGHTA and CDR2 is FQGNSA. The CDR3 is 15 residues long. CDR3 DNA sequence: TGTGCCAGCAGCTTATTCGCGGGAGTTTCGTACGAGCAGTACTTC. Protein sequence: CASSLFAGVSYEQYF.

This clone was recorded once. The rearrangement links TRBV10-3 to TRBJ2-1, with 8 bases fitting TRBD2. Unmatched junction bases numbered 7, after V lost 2 bases and J lost 4 bases. This CDR3 has 16 residues. The V gene's germline CDR1 is ENHRY and CDR2 SYGVKD. The CDR3 nucleotides are TGTGCCATCAGTGAGGACGAGCGGGAGAGATACAATGAGCAGTTCTTC. Protein: CAISEDERERYNEQFF.